The next 32 T cell receptor beta chains were all read from a single sample in a study of blood T cell repertoires in COVID-19. Sequenced by immunoSEQ multiplex PCR; TCRdb stores in-frame clones only, minus some. The sample gives over 95,000 clones, about 85% of which show up once; more than 10% is in the top ten. Sequenced material: peripheral blood. These receptors all come from a human donor in a cohort sampled during active COVID-19.

This chain joins TRBV6-5 and TRBJ1-5; D not resolved. V gave up 5 bases and J gave up 0 bases, with 8 bases separating them. This CDR3 comprises 14 residues. Germline loops: CDR1 MNHEY, CDR2 SVGAGI. The CDR3: CASSTDRSNQPQHF. In DNA, the CDR3 is TGTGCCAGCAGTACAGATCGTAGCAATCAGCCCCAGCATTTT.

V usage is TRBV6-2 or TRBV6-3 and J usage is TRBJ2-4; D is possibly TRBD1 (5 bases). Germline CDR1 is MNHEY and CDR2 is SVGEGT. The CDR3 is made up of 17 amino acids. Trimming stripped 1 base from V and 0 bases from J, with 13 bases between. This CDR3 is CASSYWNRTVAKNIQYF. Here the CDR3 DNA reads TGTGCCAGCAGTTACTGGAACAGGACCGTAGCCAAAAACATTCAGTACTTC.

V and J are TRBV5-6 and TRBJ2-1; TRBD2 matches at 11 bases. Germline values: CDR1 SGHDT, CDR2 YYEEEE. V lost 3 bases, J lost 5 bases, and 4 bases stayed unmatched. This CDR3 has 15 amino acids. The chain's CDR3 is CASSSGTSGDNEQFF. The DNA of the CDR3 is TGTGCCAGCAGCTCAGGGACTAGCGGTGACAATGAGCAGTTCTTC.

This clone appeared a few times. The chain employs TRBV6-1 and TRBJ1-5; a weak D match, TRBD1 (5 bases). The CDR3 spans 14 residues. From germline, CDR1 is MNHNS and CDR2 SASEGT. V lost 5 bases to trimming and J lost 6 bases, with 14 bases between them. The CDR3 region has the DNA TGTGCCAGCAGTCCCGACAGCGGGGGTCAGCCCCAGCATTTT. Translated: CASSPDSGGQPQHF.

As for this clone: A junction end diverges from the germline sequence, so it may reflect a read error. The genes are TRBV7-2 and TRBJ2-7; weak D call: TRBD2 (6 bases). CDR3 length: 14 residues. Germline lookup yields CDR1 SGHTA and CDR2 FQGNSA. CDR3 residues: CASSFGDRDLREQF. The DNA of the CDR3 is TGTGCCAGCAGCTTTGGAGACCGGGACTTAAGGGAACAATTC.

This chain links TRBV6-2 or TRBV6-3 with TRBJ2-7; D may be TRBD1 (5 bases). The V end lost 3 bases, the J end lost 4 bases, and 7 bases lay between the germline ends. Germline V gives CDR1 MNHEY, CDR2 SVGEGT. This CDR3 contains 12 residues. The CDR3 loop reads CASSYDRYEQYF. CDR3 bases: TGTGCCAGCAGTTATGACAGATACGAGCAGTACTTC.

This clone was counted only a few times. J is TRBJ2-1 and V is TRBV7-2, with 8 bases lining up with TRBD1. Germline trimming cut 1 base from V and 4 bases from J; bases unmatched to any gene: 3. CDR1 and CDR2 from the germline V gene are SGHTA and FQGNSA. CDR3 size: 15 residues. The CDR3 here is CASSLGQGNYNEQFF. The CDR3 nucleotides read TGTGCCAGCAGCTTAGGACAGGGGAATTACAATGAGCAGTTCTTC.

The chain links TRBV6-5 to TRBJ1-6; TRBD1 aligns across 9 bases. The CDR3 loop spans 15 amino acids. CDR1 and CDR2 from the germline V gene are MNHEY and SVGAGI. The J segment lost 8 bases and the V segment lost 5 bases, leaving 7 bases of the junction unmatched. The DNA for the CDR3 is TGTGCCAGCAGTCCGGGACAGGGCGCTTATTCACCCCTCCACTTT. Residues: CASSPGQGAYSPLHF.

The gene calls are TRBV7-2 and TRBJ2-7, with 10 bases matching TRBD1. CDR3 length: 17 residues. J was trimmed by 2 bases and V by 3 bases; bases with no gene match: 10. Germline CDR1 is SGHTA and CDR2 is FQGNSA. CDR3 sequence (DNA): TGTGCCAGCAGCTTGGGGCCACCGGGACAGGGGACCTACGAGCAGTACTTC. This codes for CASSLGPPGQGTYEQYF. Full variable domain (outside the CDR3, taken from reference TRBV7-2 and TRBJ2-7): GAGVSQSPSNKVTEKGKDVELRCDPISGHTALYWYRQSLGQGLEFLIYFQGNSAPDKSGLPSDRFSAERTGGSVSTLTIQRTQQEDSAVYLCASSLGPPGQGTYEQYFGPGTRLTVT.

The CDR3 nucleotides read TGTGCCAGCAGCATAGGGACATCTAACACTGAAGCTTTCTTT. Protein product: CASSIGTSNTEAFF. This chain connects TRBV9 to TRBJ1-1; D might be TRBD1 (6 bases). Deletions cut 4 bases from V and 2 bases from J, with 12 bases between. This CDR3 has 14 residues. The germline V gene has CDR1 SGDLS and CDR2 YYNGEE.

The chain carries TRBV23-1 and TRBJ1-1, with a tentative D call TRBD1 (5 bases). TRBV23-1 is designated an ORF whose function remains uncertain. Trimming cost V 3 bases and J 3 bases, with 14 bases left between them. The CDR3 consists of 15 residues. This chain's CDR3 is CASSHRVAEHTEAFF. CDR3 bases: TGCGCCAGCAGTCACAGGGTTGCTGAGCACACTGAAGCTTTCTTT.

The chain's CDR3 is CATSRGGRRTEAFF. CDR3 bases: TGTGCCACCAGCAGAGGGGGGAGGAGAACTGAAGCTTTCTTT. V gene TRBV15 combines with J gene TRBJ1-1, with D tentatively TRBD1 (5 bases). V dropped 1 base and J dropped 5 bases, with 11 bases sitting between them. Germline CDR1 LNHNV, CDR2 YYDKDF (reference sequence). This CDR3 has 14 residues.

This chain links TRBV5-6 with TRBJ1-2; D unclear. Germline loops: CDR1 SGHDT, CDR2 YYEEEE. Trimming pared 4 bases from V and 3 bases from J, leaving 16 bases between. This CDR3 has 15 amino acids. CDR3 nucleotide sequence: TGTGCCAGCAGCGTAACACCCGGGTCCCACTATGGCTACACCTTC. This sequence encodes CASSVTPGSHYGYTF.

The rearrangement uses TRBV27 and TRBJ1-2; D gene unclear. The CDR3 length is 11 residues. Trimming pared 3 bases from V and 8 bases from J, leaving 7 bases between. The germline CDR1 and CDR2 sequences are MNHEY and SMNVEV (reference sequence). CDR3 nucleotide sequence: TGTGCCAGCAGTTTCCGGGGAGGCTACACCTTC. The encoded protein is CASSFRGGYTF.

This clone has just a few counts. CDR3 sequence (DNA): TGTGCCAGCAGCCCTACAGGGGGAAGCACAGATACGCAGTATTTT. It encodes CASSPTGGSTDTQYF. V is TRBV6-6 and J is TRBJ2-3; 8 bases agree with TRBD1. The CDR3 consists of 15 residues. The V segment lost 6 bases and the J segment 0 bases; nucleotides outside the gene matches: 5. Germline V gene lookup returns CDR1 MNHNY and CDR2 SVGAGI (reference sequence).

This clone was detected only a few times. The rearrangement joins TRBV6-5 to TRBJ2-5; 8 nucleotides align to TRBD1. Germline CDR1 reads MNHEY; CDR2 reads SVGAGI. Unmatched junction bases numbered 13, after V lost 8 bases and J lost 5 bases. CDR3 length: 15 residues. CDR3 region: CASRRSQGAAETQYF. The CDR3 bases are TGTGCCAGCCGGCGATCGCAGGGGGCTGCTGAGACCCAGTACTTC.

The genes are TRBV25-1 and TRBJ1-2; D perhaps matches TRBD1 (5 bases). The germline V gene encodes CDR1 MGHDK and CDR2 SYGVNS. V was clipped by 0 bases and J by 1 base, with 6 bases between them. The CDR3 is 14 amino acids. The CDR3 sequence is CASSEYRGNYGYTF. The CDR3 DNA reads as TGTGCCAGCAGTGAATATAGGGGTAACTATGGCTACACCTTC.

This sequence joins TRBV10-3 and TRBJ2-6; no reliable D call. The V end was cut by 3 bases, the J end by 0 bases, with 3 bases between. The CDR3 has 14 amino acids. Germline V gene data show CDR1 as ENHRY and CDR2 as SYGVKD. The CDR3: CAISDGSGANVLTF. CDR3 DNA sequence: TGTGCCATCAGTGACGGCTCTGGGGCCAACGTCCTGACTTTC.

The rearrangement links TRBV7-9 to TRBJ1-5; TRBD1 is a possible D gene (5 bases). CDR3 length equals 17 residues. Looked up from germline, CDR1 is SEHNR and CDR2 is FQNEAQ (reference sequence). V was cut by 2 bases and J by 2 bases, with 16 bases left in between. The CDR3 nucleotides read TGTGCCAGCAGCTTAATGGCGGGGGTAGGGGGCAATCAGCCCCAGCATTTT. This encodes CASSLMAGVGGNQPQHF.

This chain uses TRBV30 with TRBJ1-5; 9 bases agree with TRBD1. Germline V gives CDR1 GTSNPN, CDR2 SVGIG (reference sequence). There are 17 residues in the CDR3. V gave up 2 bases and J gave up 3 bases; unmatched junction bases: 11. In DNA, the CDR3 is TGTGCCTGGAGTCCAAGACAGGGGGGATTAGACAATCAGCCCCAGCATTTT. This sequence encodes CAWSPRQGGLDNQPQHF.

The chain couples TRBV28 to TRBJ2-7; 10 nucleotides match TRBD1. The CDR3 spans 15 residues. Germline CDR1 is MDHEN and CDR2 is SYDVKM. V lost 3 bases, J lost 2 bases, and 4 bases stayed unmatched. In nucleotides, the CDR3 is TGTGCCAGCAGTTTGAGCGGGACAGGGGCCTACGAGCAGTACTTC. The encoded protein is CASSLSGTGAYEQYF.

V gene TRBV14 combines with J gene TRBJ2-1, with D unresolved. The CDR3 extends over 13 amino acids. Trimming removed 2 bases at V and 4 bases at J, with 6 bases between. Germline V CDR1 and CDR2: SGHDN, FVKESK. CDR3 in DNA: TGTGCCAGCAGCCAAAGGAGTTACAATGAGCAGTTCTTC. This gives the protein CASSQRSYNEQFF.

The V and J genes are TRBV6-6 and TRBJ1-2; D ambiguous. CDR1 and CDR2 from the germline V gene are MNHNY and SVGAGI (reference sequence). Trimming cost V 7 bases and J 4 bases, with 16 bases left between them. The CDR3 spans 14 residues. CDR3 region: CASTATLAGYGYTF. As DNA, the CDR3 is TGTGCCAGCACCGCGACTCTCGCCGGCTATGGCTACACCTTC.

This rearrangement joins TRBV12-3 or TRBV12-4 to TRBJ1-2; no reliable D call. CDR3 length: 12 amino acids. Trimming took 7 bases from V and 0 from J, leaving 6 bases between them. CDR3 region: CASTLANYGYTF. CDR3 nucleotide sequence: TGTGCCAGCACTCTAGCTAACTATGGCTACACCTTC.

The CDR3 spells CASSTTRQGGTEAFF. Written as DNA, the CDR3 is TGTGCCAGCAGCACTACGAGACAGGGTGGTACTGAAGCTTTCTTT. V is TRBV7-9 and J is TRBJ1-1; 7 nucleotides line up with TRBD1. Unmatched junction bases numbered 11, after V lost 5 bases and J lost 5 bases. This CDR3 is 15 amino acids long. Germline assignment: CDR1 SEHNR and CDR2 FQNEAQ (reference sequence). Full variable domain (outside the CDR3, taken from reference TRBV7-9 and TRBJ1-1): DTGVSQNPRHKITKRGQNVTFRCDPISEHNRLYWYRQTLGQGPEFLTYFQNEAQLEKSRLLSDRFSAERPKGSFSTLEIQRTEQGDSAMYLCASSTTRQGGTEAFFGQGTRLTVV.

Ten or more counts support this clone. V is TRBV4-1 and J is TRBJ1-3, with 8 positions matching TRBD1. V shed 1 base and J 2 bases; nucleotides not matched to a gene: 4. Germline CDR1 reads MGHRA; CDR2 reads YSYEKL. The CDR3 sequence is 16 residues long. The CDR3 here is CASSQGWTGPGNTIYF. The CDR3 coding sequence is TGCGCCAGCAGCCAAGGATGGACAGGGCCTGGAAACACCATATATTTT.

The chain's CDR3 is CASSPRGQKNNSPLHF. The CDR3 bases are TGTGCCAGCAGCCCCAGGGGACAGAAAAATAATTCACCCCTCCACTTT. V gene TRBV7-2 combines with J gene TRBJ1-6, with 7 bases fitting TRBD1. Germline CDR1 is SGHTA and CDR2 is FQGNSA. V was pared by 5 bases and J by 5 bases, with 9 bases of the junction left unmatched. The CDR3 sequence is 16 residues long.

V is TRBV5-1 and J is TRBJ2-3, with D possibly being TRBD2 (5 bases). The CDR3 covers 15 residues. V was shortened by 0 bases and J by 6 bases, with 14 bases between the two germline ends. From germline, CDR1 is SGHRS and CDR2 YFSETQ. CDR3 nucleotide sequence: TGCGCCAGCAGCTTGGGGGAGCGAGGATCCGATACGCAGTATTTT. It specifies CASSLGERGSDTQYF.

This clone was seen a handful of times. J is TRBJ2-7 and V is TRBV19, with 8 bases that match TRBD2. Trimming at V came to 3 bases and at J to 2 bases, leaving 9 bases not matched to a gene. CDR3 size: 16 residues. Germline CDR1 and CDR2: LNHDA and SQIVND (reference sequence). CDR3 in amino acids: CASSITGGGFPYEQYF. As DNA, the CDR3 is TGTGCCAGTAGTATCACTGGCGGGGGGTTCCCCTACGAGCAGTACTTC.

The chain carries TRBV15 and TRBJ2-6, with D unclear. The CDR3 loop spans 17 amino acids. V was clipped by 0 bases and J by 0 bases, with 9 bases between them. Germline V gene sequence: CDR1 LNHNV, CDR2 YYDKDF (reference sequence). This CDR3 reads CATSRESVYSGANVLTF. DNA of the CDR3: TGTGCCACCAGCAGAGAGTCAGTGTACTCTGGGGCCAACGTCCTGACTTTC.

The gene calls are TRBV15 and TRBJ2-1; D is unclear. Germline V gene sequence: CDR1 LNHNV, CDR2 YYDKDF (reference sequence). The ends were cut back, 0 bases at V and 7 bases at J, with 7 bases in the middle. The CDR3 contains 13 residues. CDR3 bases: TGTGCCACCAGCAGAGATTCCTCGAATGAGCAGTTCTTC. Protein sequence: CATSRDSSNEQFF.

The chain recombines TRBV7-3 with TRBJ1-4; possibly TRBD1 for D (5 bases). Per germline, CDR1 SGHTA and CDR2 FQGTGA. Trimming took 4 bases from V and 8 from J, leaving 11 bases between them. This CDR3 contains 13 residues. The CDR3 loop reads CASSSEPGEKLFF. Written as DNA, the CDR3 is TGTGCCAGCAGCTCAGAACCAGGGGAAAAACTGTTTTTT.